This T cell receptor (beta chain) is from a study of blood T cell repertoires in COVID-19. Repertoires were generated with immunoSEQ multiplex PCR, while TCRdb's copy carries only in-frame clones and drops some. The repertoire holds approximately 160,000 clones, with about 87% as singletons. Followed longitudinally, the Seattle patients had been enrolled during active infection. The CDR3 totals 14 residues. Trimming pared 8 bases from V and 2 bases from J, leaving 12 bases between. Looked up from germline, CDR1 is SGHTA and CDR2 is FQGNSA. This chain connects TRBV7-2 to TRBJ1-4; no definite D call. This TCR was recovered from a man between 60 and 70 years old with COVID-19, enrolled during active disease. The specimen sequenced was peripheral blood. The CDR3, as DNA: TGTGCCAGCCGAAATCCGGGGACTAATGAAAAACTGTTTTTT. Protein sequence: CASRNPGTNEKLFF.